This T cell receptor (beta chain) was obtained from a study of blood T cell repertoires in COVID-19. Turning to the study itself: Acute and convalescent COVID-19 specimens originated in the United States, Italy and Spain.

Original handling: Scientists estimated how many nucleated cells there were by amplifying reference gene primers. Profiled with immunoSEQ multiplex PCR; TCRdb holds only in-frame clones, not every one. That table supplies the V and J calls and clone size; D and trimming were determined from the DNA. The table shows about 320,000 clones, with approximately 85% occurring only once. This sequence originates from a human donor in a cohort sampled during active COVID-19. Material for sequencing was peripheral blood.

CDR3 DNA: TGCGCCAGCAGCCTGAGACAGGGTGCTAATGAAAAACTGTTTTTT. Its protein is CASSLRQGANEKLFF. The rearrangement joins TRBV5-1 to TRBJ1-4, with TRBD1 matching over 7 bases. The CDR3 consists of 15 residues. From germline, CDR1 is SGHRS and CDR2 YFSETQ. With V trimmed by 4 bases and J by 3 bases, 6 bases remained unmatched.